These T cell receptor beta chains were read from a single sample in a study of blood T cell repertoires in COVID-19. Method: immunoSEQ multiplex PCR; TCRdb's copy keeps in-frame clones and lacks some. Found here are 300,000 to 450,000 clones, 70% to 85% of them singletons; the top ten hold about 1%. Specimen: peripheral blood. Every receptor here comes from a human donor with acute or convalescent COVID-19. The donor label of this sample is uncertain. CDR3s include the opening cysteine and the closing phenylalanine or tryptophan. The order of the fields is J gene, clone size, D gene, V gene, CDR3 protein, CDR3 DNA. The D gene is left open where the match is weak. Rows may omit the clone size; those that give it use once, few, many or a size class.

j_call: TRBJ1-4; clone_size: NA; d_call: TRBD1; v_call: TRBV3-1/TRBV3-2; cdr3_aa: CASSPSSGQGAEKLFF; cdr3_nt: TGTGCCAGCAGCCCTTCGTCGGGACAGGGAGCGGAAAAACTGTTTTTT
j_call: TRBJ1-1; clone_size: NA; d_call: NA; v_call: TRBV5-8; cdr3_aa: CASSFGVLGVNTEAFF; cdr3_nt: TGTGCCAGCAGCTTTGGAGTATTAGGAGTGAACACTGAAGCTTTCTTT
j_call: TRBJ2-1; clone_size: NA; d_call: TRBD2; v_call: TRBV19; cdr3_aa: CASSTYSSGGRDEQFF; cdr3_nt: TGTGCCAGTAGTACCTACTCTAGCGGGGGGAGGGATGAGCAGTTCTTC
j_call: TRBJ1-5; clone_size: NA; d_call: NA; v_call: TRBV30; cdr3_aa: CAWSRGSGNQPQHF; cdr3_nt: TGTGCCTGGAGTCGGGGATCTGGCAATCAGCCCCAGCATTTT
j_call: TRBJ2-7; clone_size: NA; d_call: NA; v_call: TRBV7-2; cdr3_aa: CASSQSQTDYEQYF; cdr3_nt: TGTGCCAGCAGCCAAAGCCAAACAGATTACGAGCAGTACTTC
j_call: TRBJ2-7; clone_size: NA; d_call: NA; v_call: TRBV18; cdr3_aa: CASSPVRSSYEQYF; cdr3_nt: TGTGCCAGCTCACCGGTCCGGAGCTCCTACGAGCAGTACTTC
j_call: TRBJ2-3; clone_size: once; d_call: NA; v_call: TRBV7-2; cdr3_aa: CASSLSRRGGDTDTQYF; cdr3_nt: TGTGCCAGCAGCTTATCCCGGCGGGGCGGGGACACAGATACGCAGTATTTT
j_call: TRBJ1-5; clone_size: NA; d_call: NA; v_call: TRBV30; cdr3_aa: CAWSVLGPQPRHF; cdr3_nt: TGTGCCTGGAGTGTACTAGGTCCGCAGCCCCGGCATTTT
j_call: TRBJ1-2; clone_size: NA; d_call: TRBD1; v_call: TRBV11-2; cdr3_aa: CASRGRGGTGGYGYTF; cdr3_nt: TGTGCCAGCAGGGGTCGCGGTGGGACAGGGGGCTATGGCTACACCTTC
j_call: TRBJ2-7; clone_size: NA; d_call: TRBD2; v_call: TRBV5-1; cdr3_aa: CASSSGGPYEQYF; cdr3_nt: TGCGCCAGTTCTAGCGGGGGCCCCTACGAGCAGTACTTC
j_call: TRBJ1-1; clone_size: NA; d_call: NA; v_call: TRBV7-9; cdr3_aa: CASSLYGLNTEAFF; cdr3_nt: TGTGCCAGCAGCTTGTATGGCCTGAATACTGAAGCTTTCTTT